Presented here are 17 T cell receptor beta chains from one specimen sequenced in a study of post-analysis software for immune sequencing data. No cognate antigen is known for these TCRs. The TCR beta cDNA libraries contained unique molecular identifiers. TCRdb re-derived calls from the PCR reads in MiXCR, one entry per CDR3 protein. The table shows about 380,000 distinct CDR3 sequences, with approximately 33% occurring only once. Findings and caveats of the study: Roughly 5 TRBV segments, including TRBV5-6, TRBV5-1 and TRBV20-1, were more frequent in patients than controls.

The specimen sequenced was blood. The origin of the receptors is a girl between 10 and 17 years old with multiple sclerosis.

This sequence joins TRBV7-9 and TRBJ1-1, with 9 bases matching TRBD1. Germline loops: CDR1 SEHNR, CDR2 FQNEAQ (reference sequence). The CDR3 covers 17 residues. The ends lost 7 bases at V and 0 bases at J; junction bases unmatched: 12. The CDR3: CASINLQGQGMNTEAFF. The CDR3 nucleotides are TGTGCCAGCATCAACCTACAGGGACAGGGCATGAACACTGAAGCTTTCTTT.

The V gene is TRBV28, the J gene TRBJ1-6; D is unclear. V dropped 6 bases and J dropped 7 bases, with 7 bases sitting between them. This CDR3 is 12 amino acids long. Per the germline V gene, CDR1 is MDHEN and CDR2 is SYDVKM. CDR3 protein: CASSRLNSPLHF. The DNA of the CDR3 is TGTGCCAGCAGCCGATTGAATTCACCCCTCCACTTT.

The genes are TRBV3-1 and TRBJ2-3, with unresolved D. The CDR3 totals 16 residues. Germline CDR1 LGHDT, CDR2 YNNKEL (reference sequence). V lost 4 bases to trimming and J lost 0 bases, with 14 bases between them. CDR3 DNA sequence: TGTGCCAGCAGCCCACAACCGATTGCTAGCACAGATACGCAGTATTTT. Protein: CASSPQPIASTDTQYF.

The sample holds a few counts of this clonotype. This chain joins TRBV6-6 and TRBJ2-5; D not certain. Near its end, the DNA agrees better with TRBJ2-7, so the J call may be wrong. The CDR3 totals 12 residues. Germline CDR1 and CDR2: MNHNY and SVGAGI (reference sequence). This chain's CDR3 is CASSRDNYEQYF. In DNA, the CDR3 is TGTGCCAGCAGCCGCGACAACTACGAGCAGTACTTC.

In its sample, this clonotype was seen a few times. The chain employs TRBV6-5 and TRBJ2-7, with D perhaps matching TRBD1 (5 bases). Germline loops: CDR1 MNHEY, CDR2 SVGAGI. This CDR3 comprises 13 residues. The V end was cut by 9 bases, the J end by 1 base, with 13 bases between. The chain's CDR3 is CASRSTVSYEQYF. The CDR3, as DNA: TGTGCCAGTAGATCGACAGTATCCTACGAGCAGTACTTC.

The chain combines TRBV29-1 with TRBJ1-1, with no clear D. V lost 7 bases to trimming and J lost 11 bases, with 23 bases between them. The CDR3 spans 13 residues. Germline CDR1 reads SQVTM; CDR2 reads ANQGSEA. CDR3 protein: CSARGYGSGPAFF. For the CDR3, the DNA is TGCAGCGCCCGCGGGTACGGGAGCGGGCCCGCTTTCTTT. The full variable domain, rest sourced from reference TRBV29-1 and TRBJ1-1, is SAVISQKPSRDICQRGTSLTIQCQVDSQVTMMFWYRQQPGQSLTLIATANQGSEATYESGFVIDKFPISRPNLTFSTLTVSNMSPEDSSIYLCSARGYGSGPAFFGQGTRLTVV.

The chain combines TRBV12-5 with TRBJ2-5; 9 nucleotides match TRBD1. The tail of the sequence fits TRBJ2-7 better, so the J call may be wrong. Germline-derived CDR1 and CDR2 are LGHNT and FRNRAP. There are 20 residues in the CDR3. CDR3 DNA sequence: TGTGCTAGTGGTTTGCGACCCTTTGGGACAGGGAATACTAAAAACTACGAGCAGTACTTC. This gives the protein CASGLRPFGTGNTKNYEQYF.

V usage is TRBV20-1 and J usage is TRBJ2-7, with 11 positions matching TRBD2. V lost 5 bases and J lost 2; bases outside the gene matches: 8. CDR1 and CDR2 (germline): DFQATT, SNEGSKA (reference sequence). The CDR3 totals 15 residues. The CDR3 spells CSAAETSGTTYEQYF. CDR3 nucleotide sequence: TGCAGTGCTGCCGAGACTAGCGGGACGACCTACGAGCAGTACTTC.

The chain carries TRBV4-2 and TRBJ2-7; tentatively, D is TRBD1 (6 bases). The CDR3 runs 14 residues. The germline gives CDR1 LGHNA, CDR2 YNFKEQ. Trimming removed 4 bases from V and 1 base from J, with 11 bases in between. The CDR3 reads CASSRLTGSYEQYF. For the CDR3, the DNA is TGTGCCAGCAGCCGGCTGACAGGTTCCTACGAGCAGTACTTC.

The J gene is TRBJ2-2, the V gene TRBV7-9; no clear D. The CDR3 sequence is 12 residues long. V lost 10 bases to trimming and J lost 6 bases, with 12 bases between them. Germline-derived CDR1 and CDR2 are SEHNR and FQNEAQ (reference sequence). The CDR3 sequence is CATPQKAGELFF. CDR3 DNA: TGTGCCACACCACAGAAGGCCGGGGAGCTGTTTTTT.

There are a few counts of this clonotype. The chain uses TRBV20-1 and TRBJ1-1; D is unresolved. Germline V gives CDR1 DFQATT, CDR2 SNEGSKA (reference sequence). V shed 6 bases and J shed 3 bases, with 11 bases lying between them. This CDR3 has 12 amino acids. The CDR3 bases are TGCAGTGCCCCAGGCAGTCACACTGAAGCTTTCTTT. Amino acid sequence: CSAPGSHTEAFF.

The genes are TRBV7-2 and TRBJ1-2; 9 nucleotides agree with TRBD1. Germline CDR1 reads SGHTA; CDR2 reads FQGNSA. After removal of 1 base from V and 7 bases from J, the junction contained 22 bases not matched to a gene. This CDR3 comprises 20 residues. The CDR3 loop reads CASSLDPPYRGRRGSIGYTF. CDR3 DNA: TGTGCCAGCAGCTTAGACCCCCCATACAGGGGGCGCAGGGGATCTATTGGCTACACCTTC.

The CDR3 DNA reads as TGTGCCATCAGTGATAGGGGGGCTCCATGGGATGAGCAGTTCTTC. It translates to CAISDRGAPWDEQFF. This chain uses TRBV10-3 with TRBJ2-1, with D perhaps TRBD1 or TRBD2 (6 bases each). CDR1 and CDR2 (germline): ENHRY, SYGVKD. Trimming removed 3 bases at V and 8 bases at J, with 17 bases between. The CDR3 is 15 residues long.

The gene calls are TRBV4-2 and TRBJ1-1; TRBD1 is a possible D gene (5 bases). With 1 base removed from V and 3 bases from J, the gap between germline ends came to 15 bases. The CDR3 length is 16 residues. CDR1 is LGHNA, CDR2 YNFKEQ, per germline. The CDR3 is CASSQAWAGKYTEAFF. CDR3 bases: TGTGCCAGCAGCCAAGCTTGGGCAGGGAAGTACACTGAAGCTTTCTTT.

On this clonotype itself: Its ends do not fully match the called genes, so a read error is possible. V usage is TRBV27 and J usage is TRBJ2-5, with 10 bases that match TRBD2. The J call is doubtful: the DNA matches TRBJ2-7 better. CDR1 and CDR2 (germline): MNHEY, SMNVEV (reference sequence). This CDR3 spans 15 amino acids. CDR3: CAGRNLAGGTSEQYF. The CDR3 bases are TGTGCCGGCAGGAACTTAGCGGGGGGTACCTCCGAGCAGTACTTC.

This clonotype was counted between two and nine times. The gene calls are TRBV7-2 and TRBJ2-3; D is unresolved. The CDR3 has 13 amino acids. Deletions cut 6 bases from V and 6 bases from J, with 13 bases between. Germline V gene lookup returns CDR1 SGHTA and CDR2 FQGNSA. CDR3 sequence: CASSPAPADTQYF. CDR3 sequence (DNA): TGTGCCAGCAGTCCCGCACCCGCGGATACGCAGTATTTT. Full variable domain (remainder filled in from reference TRBV7-2 and TRBJ2-3): GAGVSQSPSNKVTEKGKDVELRCDPISGHTALYWYRQSLGQGLEFLIYFQGNSAPDKSGLPSDRFSAERTGGSVSTLTIQRTQQEDSAVYLCASSPAPADTQYFGPGTRLTVL.

V and J are TRBV30 and TRBJ2-5; D uncertain. Germline V gene data show CDR1 as GTSNPN and CDR2 as SVGIG (reference sequence). This CDR3 is built from 11 residues. Trimming cost V 0 bases and J 5 bases, with 4 bases left between them. CDR3 loop: CAWSVGETQYF. The CDR3, as DNA: TGTGCCTGGAGTGTGGGGGAGACCCAGTACTTC.